The next 20 T cell receptor beta chains were all read from a single sample in a study of blood T cell repertoires in COVID-19. TCRdb's copy holds only in-frame clones and misses some; the assay was immunoSEQ multiplex PCR. The sample lists 130,000 to 150,000 clones, around nine tenths occurring once. Sequenced: peripheral blood. Receptors were obtained from a human donor in a cohort sampled during active COVID-19.

The V and J genes are TRBV7-3 and TRBJ1-1, with a weak D call TRBD1 (5 bases). Germline loops: CDR1 SGHTA, CDR2 FQGTGA. Trimming removed 5 bases at V and 5 bases at J, with 12 bases between. The CDR3 sequence is 13 residues long. CDR3 bases: TGTGCCAGCAGCCCCGGGGGTAGTACTGAAGCTTTCTTT. This gives the protein CASSPGGSTEAFF.

The chain employs TRBV7-2 and TRBJ2-7; 9 bases agree with TRBD2. The V gene's germline CDR1 is SGHTA and CDR2 FQGNSA. CDR3 size: 16 residues. V shed 0 bases, J shed 2 bases, and the junction held 5 bases outside the gene matches. The CDR3 nucleotides read TGTGCCAGCAGCTTAGCGCTAGCGGGGAACACCTACGAGCAGTACTTC. Amino acid sequence: CASSLALAGNTYEQYF.

The chain carries TRBV7-9 and TRBJ1-4; 9 bases are a match to TRBD1. CDR1 is SEHNR and CDR2 is FQNEAQ in the germline V gene (reference sequence). CDR3 length: 17 residues. V lost 4 bases and J lost 5; bases outside the gene matches: 11. The CDR3 reads CASSSGDRDRLNEKLFF. The DNA of the CDR3 is TGTGCCAGCAGCTCCGGGGACAGGGATAGACTAAATGAAAAACTGTTTTTT.

The chain's CDR3 is CASSSVYGSSGAYTDTQYF. CDR3 sequence (DNA): TGTGCCAGCAGCTCCGTCTATGGGTCGAGCGGGGCCTACACAGATACGCAGTATTTT. The genes are TRBV11-2 and TRBJ2-3, with TRBD2 matching over 7 bases. Trimming took 4 bases from V and 2 from J; bases not matched to a gene: 18. Germline lookup yields CDR1 SGHAT and CDR2 FQNNGV. The CDR3 is 19 residues long.

CDR3 region: CASSRRQGSLGNTEAFF. In nucleotides, the CDR3 is TGTGCCAGCAGTAGACGACAGGGGTCCCTGGGTAACACTGAAGCTTTCTTT. The chain links TRBV28 to TRBJ1-1; the match to TRBD1 covers 8 bases. Germline V lookup: CDR1 MDHEN, CDR2 SYDVKM. The J segment lost 2 bases and the V segment lost 5 bases, leaving 13 bases of the junction unmatched. This CDR3 spans 17 amino acids.

The chain joins TRBV24-1 to TRBJ1-1; 9 bases map to TRBD1. Germline lookup yields CDR1 KGHDR and CDR2 SFDVKD. The CDR3 spans 19 residues. Unmatched junction bases numbered 14, after V lost 0 bases and J lost 4 bases. As DNA, the CDR3 is TGTGCCACCAGTGATTTGAAACAGGGGGCAAATATAGGAGGCACTGAAGCTTTCTTT. It codes for CATSDLKQGANIGGTEAFF.

V usage is TRBV12-5 and J usage is TRBJ2-2; D gene unclear. The germline V gene has CDR1 LGHNT and CDR2 FRNRAP. This CDR3 spans 16 amino acids. Deletions cut 1 base from V and 1 base from J, with 10 bases between. The DNA of the CDR3 is TGTGCTAGTGGTTTGGGTTCTCCAGGGAACACCGGGGAGCTGTTTTTT. Its protein product is CASGLGSPGNTGELFF.

This clone appeared a single time. The rearrangement uses TRBV30 and TRBJ2-2; D is undetermined. CDR3 length equals 14 residues. Germline V CDR1 and CDR2: GTSNPN, SVGIG (reference sequence). Trimming took 0 bases from V and 1 from J, leaving 6 bases between them. In DNA form, the CDR3 reads TGTGCCTGGAGTGTAACTGTGAACACCGGGGAGCTGTTTTTT. Residues: CAWSVTVNTGELFF.

The rearrangement joins TRBV19 to TRBJ2-1, with a weak D call TRBD2 (6 bases). In germline, CDR1 is LNHDA, CDR2 SQIVND (reference sequence). V dropped 7 bases and J dropped 2 bases, with 9 bases sitting between them. This CDR3 has 13 amino acids. The CDR3 DNA is TGTGCCAGTAACGGGGGAACCTACAATGAGCAGTTCTTC. This codes for CASNGGTYNEQFF.

The chain uses TRBV7-9 and TRBJ2-3; TRBD2 matches 7 bases. The ends lost 1 base at V and 4 bases at J; junction bases unmatched: 5. The germline CDR1 and CDR2 sequences are SEHNR and FQNEAQ (reference sequence). The CDR3 extends over 15 amino acids. In nucleotides, the CDR3 is TGTGCCAGCAGCTTAGAGGGGCTAGCGGCAGATACGCAGTATTTT. Its translation: CASSLEGLAADTQYF.

The table lists this clone with a few counts. V usage is TRBV19 and J usage is TRBJ1-3; no clear D. CDR3 length equals 17 residues. CDR1 is LNHDA and CDR2 is SQIVND in the germline V gene (reference sequence). Trimming removed 5 bases at V and 5 bases at J, with 22 bases between. CDR3 nucleotide sequence: TGTGCCAGTAGTTCCTACCAACCGGACGGGAAAAGAAACACCATATATTTT. It encodes CASSSYQPDGKRNTIYF.

In nucleotides, the CDR3 is TGTGCCAGCTCACGCGATATAGGGACTACCGGGGATACGCAGTATTTT. Protein product: CASSRDIGTTGDTQYF. The V gene is TRBV18, the J gene TRBJ2-3, with 7 bases fitting TRBD2. V lost 4 bases to trimming and J lost 6 bases; unmatched junction nucleotides: 13. Germline CDR1 KGHSH, CDR2 LQKENI. This CDR3 spans 16 amino acids. Based on the CDR3 plus reference TRBV18 and TRBJ2-3, the full variable domain is NAGVMQNPRHLVRRRGQEARLRCSPMKGHSHVYWYRQLPEEGLKFMVYLQKENIIDESGMPKERFSAEFPKEGPSILRIQQVVRGDSAAYFCASSRDIGTTGDTQYFGPGTRLTVL.

The CDR3 bases are TGTGCCAGCAGCAGTCCCGGGACAGACTCTGGGGCCAACGTCCTGACTTTC. Encoded protein: CASSSPGTDSGANVLTF. The chain carries TRBV11-2 and TRBJ2-6; the match to TRBD1 covers 7 bases. After removal of 5 bases from V and 0 bases from J, the junction contained 7 bases not matched to a gene. The germline CDR1 and CDR2 sequences are SGHAT and FQNNGV. The CDR3 is 17 residues long.

CDR3: CSVFLAGRFGANVLTF. As DNA, the CDR3 is TGCAGCGTTTTTCTAGCGGGGAGGTTTGGGGCCAACGTCCTGACTTTC. The V gene is TRBV29-1, the J gene TRBJ2-6; TRBD2 matches 9 bases. Trimming at V came to 5 bases and at J to 3 bases, leaving 8 bases not matched to a gene. Germline assignment: CDR1 SQVTM and CDR2 ANQGSEA. CDR3 length: 16 residues.

A single count supports this clone. V is TRBV14 and J is TRBJ2-5, with no clear D. The V gene's germline CDR1 is SGHDN and CDR2 FVKESK. The germline V and J ends were trimmed by 2 bases and 0 bases, with 10 bases remaining between them. The CDR3 has 15 amino acids. The CDR3 loop reads CASSQLGWYQETQYF. CDR3 bases: TGTGCCAGCAGCCAATTGGGCTGGTACCAAGAGACCCAGTACTTC.

This chain links TRBV29-1 with TRBJ1-3; 7 nucleotides match TRBD1. Trimming at V came to 5 bases and at J to 2 bases, leaving 3 bases not matched to a gene. This CDR3 contains 13 residues. Germline-derived CDR1 and CDR2 are SQVTM and ANQGSEA. The CDR3 protein is CSVYDRAGNTIYF. The CDR3 nucleotides are TGCAGCGTTTATGACAGGGCTGGAAACACCATATATTTT.

The gene calls are TRBV9 and TRBJ2-3; TRBD2 matches 8 bases. This CDR3 is built from 15 residues. The germline V gene has CDR1 SGDLS and CDR2 YYNGEE. The junction had 2 bases not matched to a gene; V was cut back by 0 bases and J by 2 bases. The CDR3 reads CASSVGAGDTDTQYF. The CDR3 DNA is TGTGCCAGCAGCGTAGGAGCGGGGGACACAGATACGCAGTATTTT. The complete variable domain, with remaining parts taken from reference TRBV9 and TRBJ2-3, reads DSGVTQTPKHLITATGQRVTLRCSPRSGDLSVYWYQQSLDQGLQFLIQYYNGEERAKGNILERFSAQQFPDLHSELNLSSLELGDSALYFCASSVGAGDTDTQYFGPGTRLTVL.

The V and J genes are TRBV2 and TRBJ2-2; TRBD2 matches at 9 bases. This CDR3 spans 19 amino acids. After removal of 5 bases from V and 1 base from J, the junction contained 14 bases not matched to a gene. Germline CDR1 is SNHLY and CDR2 is FYNNEI. The CDR3 is CASSPPRGSGGQNTGELFF. DNA of the CDR3: TGTGCCAGCAGTCCCCCACGCGGTAGCGGGGGCCAGAACACCGGGGAGCTGTTTTTT.

This clone was found a few times. The rearrangement uses TRBV7-2 and TRBJ1-1, with 7 bases identical to TRBD1. The V segment lost 7 bases and the J segment 2 bases; nucleotides outside the gene matches: 7. Germline V gene data show CDR1 as SGHTA and CDR2 as FQGNSA. CDR3 length equals 14 residues. The CDR3 bases are TGTGCCAGCAACCGGGACAGTGGAAACACTGAAGCTTTCTTT. It codes for CASNRDSGNTEAFF.

V usage is TRBV28 and J usage is TRBJ2-5; the D is unclear. V was pared by 6 bases and J by 3 bases, with 14 bases between. Germline V gives CDR1 MDHEN, CDR2 SYDVKM. This CDR3 has 14 residues. As DNA, the CDR3 is TGTGCCAGCAGCCCAATTGACGCGGAAGAGACCCAGTACTTC. It codes for CASSPIDAEETQYF. The whole variable domain, filled in from reference TRBV28 and TRBJ2-5, reads DVKVTQSSRYLVKRTGEKVFLECVQDMDHENMFWYRQDPGLGLRLIYFSYDVKMKEKGDIPEGYSVSREKKERFSLILESASTNQTSMYLCASSPIDAEETQYFGPGTRLLVL.